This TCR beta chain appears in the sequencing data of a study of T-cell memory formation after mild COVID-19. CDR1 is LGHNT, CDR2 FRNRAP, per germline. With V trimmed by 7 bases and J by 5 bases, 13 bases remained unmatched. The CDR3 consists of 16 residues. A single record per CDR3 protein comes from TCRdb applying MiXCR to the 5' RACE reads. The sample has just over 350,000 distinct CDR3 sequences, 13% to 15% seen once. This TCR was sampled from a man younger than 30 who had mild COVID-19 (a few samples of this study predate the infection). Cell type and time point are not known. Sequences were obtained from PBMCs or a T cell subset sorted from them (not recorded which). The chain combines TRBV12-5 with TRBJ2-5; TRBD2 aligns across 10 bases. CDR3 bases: TGTGCTAGTGCCCCAGCGGGGGGGCCGTTTCGGGAGACCCAGTACTTC. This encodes CASAPAGGPFRETQYF.